This TCR beta chain was sequenced in a study of T cell changes during pregnancy in multiple sclerosis (dated by TCRdb to 2018 to 2020). About the study as a whole: The study examined how the T cell repertoire changed over the course of pregnancy in women with multiple sclerosis.

As regards this clone: Its antigen target is currently unknown. The sample holds no much larger clone one base away, and base qualities are not on file.

The library was built by means of the immunoSEQ multiplex PCR assay. Here the immuneACCESS table is served through TCRdb, limited to in-frame sequences with V and J called. Missing clones are a known gap in these copies; in checked studies unresolved V genes cover under half, and the rest lacks a known reason. For this sample there are 18,000 or so clones; more than 75% appear just once. The leading ten clones occupy about 1.3% of the sample. V was cut back by 5 bases and J by 0 bases, leaving a gap of 8 bases between them. From cysteine to phenylalanine, the CDR3 is 14 amino acids long. The sequence is cut down to CDR3 DNA, 42 bases in frame from base 1. For CDR1 and CDR2, the germline V gene lists SGHTA and FQGNSA.

Rearrangement joined TRBV7-2 to TRBJ1-3; the D gene cannot be resolved reliably. The clonotype comes from a female donor in good health, enrolled as a control in a pregnancy study. The specimen comprised CD4+ T cells from peripheral blood mononuclear cells, sampled in the first trimester of pregnancy. The CDR3 has the sequence CASSPSSSGNTIYF. The DNA sequence follows: TGTGCCAGCAGCCCCTCCAGCTCTGGAAACACCATATATTTT.